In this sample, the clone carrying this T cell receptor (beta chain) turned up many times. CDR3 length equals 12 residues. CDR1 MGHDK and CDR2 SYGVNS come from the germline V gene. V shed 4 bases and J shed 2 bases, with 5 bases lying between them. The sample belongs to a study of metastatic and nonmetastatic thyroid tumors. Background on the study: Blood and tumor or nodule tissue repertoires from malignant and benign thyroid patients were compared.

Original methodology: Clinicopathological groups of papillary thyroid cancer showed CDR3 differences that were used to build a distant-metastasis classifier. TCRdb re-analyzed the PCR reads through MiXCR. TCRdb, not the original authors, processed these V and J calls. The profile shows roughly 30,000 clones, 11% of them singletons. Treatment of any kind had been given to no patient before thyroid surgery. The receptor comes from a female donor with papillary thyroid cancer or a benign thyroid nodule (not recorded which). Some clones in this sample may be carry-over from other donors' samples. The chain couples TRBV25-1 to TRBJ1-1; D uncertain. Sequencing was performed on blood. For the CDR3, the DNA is TGTGCCAGCAGTGTCGTAAACACTGAAGCTTTCTTT. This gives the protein CASSVVNTEAFF.